Sequencing of this TCR beta chain was carried out in a study of cytomegalovirus exposure and HLA in healthy donors. V lost 3 bases, J lost 6 bases, and 15 bases lay in between. The CDR3 is made up of 15 amino acids. In germline, CDR1 is MGHRA, CDR2 YSYEKL. Assay: immunoSEQ multiplex PCR; the TCRdb copy retains only in-frame clones and omits some. The sample contains 160,000 or so clones, roughly 86% of which appear only once. Sequencing used PBMCs. This clonotype was sampled from a man between 18 and 29 years old in good health and CMV-seropositive. V is TRBV4-1 and J is TRBJ1-5, with D possibly being TRBD1 (6 bases). CDR3 bases: TGCGCCAGCAGCCAGAACATACAGGGCGGTCAGCCCCAGCATTTT. This translates into CASSQNIQGGQPQHF.